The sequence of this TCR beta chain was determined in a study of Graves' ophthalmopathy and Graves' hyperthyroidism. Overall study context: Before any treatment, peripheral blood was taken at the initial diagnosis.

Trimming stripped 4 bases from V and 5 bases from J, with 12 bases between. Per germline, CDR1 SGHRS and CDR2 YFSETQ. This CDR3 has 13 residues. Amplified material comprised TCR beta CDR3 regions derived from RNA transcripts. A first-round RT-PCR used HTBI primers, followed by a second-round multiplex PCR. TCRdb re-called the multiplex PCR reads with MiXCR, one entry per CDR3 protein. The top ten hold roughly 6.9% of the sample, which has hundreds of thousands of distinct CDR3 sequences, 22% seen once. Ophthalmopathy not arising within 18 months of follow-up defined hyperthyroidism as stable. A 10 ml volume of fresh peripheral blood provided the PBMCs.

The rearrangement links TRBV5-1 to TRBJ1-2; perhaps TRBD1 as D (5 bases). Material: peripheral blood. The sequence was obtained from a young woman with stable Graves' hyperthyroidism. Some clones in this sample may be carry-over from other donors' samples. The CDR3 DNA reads TGCGCCAGCAGCCACGACAGTAGGTATGGCTACACCTTC. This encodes CASSHDSRYGYTF.